The rows below give T cell receptor beta chains drawn from one sample of a study of HIV-infected children after antiretroviral therapy interruption. TCRdb ran MiXCR on the 3' RACE reads and lists one entry per CDR3 protein. The table includes around 15,000 distinct CDR3 sequences, nearly 3.5% detected once. Specimen: CD45RA+ CD4+ T cells from PBMCs, collected from a donor given antiretroviral therapy, either interrupted or continuous. The receptors here all came from a child aged 2-17 years with HIV. The CDR3 runs from the conserved cysteine through the conserved F or W. Each record gives: D gene, V gene, clone size, J gene, CDR3 protein, CDR3 DNA. D genes are given only for firm matches. Not all rows give a size; the values are once, few, many and, for expanded clones, a class.

.,TRBV28,many,TRBJ1-3,CASSLGSGGNTIYF,TGTGCCAGCAGTTTGGGGTCGGGAGGAAACACCATATATTTT
.,TRBV25-1,many,TRBJ1-3,CASSELAHGNTIYF,TGTGCCAGCAGTGAATTGGCCCACGGAAACACCATATATTTT
.,TRBV11-2,many,TRBJ1-2,CASSLVVGKDGYTF,TGTGCCAGCAGCTTAGTTGTAGGTAAAGATGGCTACACCTTC
TRBD2,TRBV28,many,TRBJ2-1,CASSSGLAGGNNEQFF,TGTGCCAGCAGTAGCGGGCTAGCGGGAGGTAACAATGAGCAGTTCTTC
TRBD2,TRBV5-6,many,TRBJ2-1,CASSLGLAGNEQFF,TGTGCCAGCAGCTTGGGACTAGCGGGGAATGAGCAGTTCTTC
.,TRBV2,.,TRBJ1-1,CASSYKGGTEAFF,TGTGCCAGCTCGTATAAGGGGGGCACTGAAGCTTTCTTT
TRBD1,TRBV30,many,TRBJ1-2,CAWDRELGYTF,TGTGCCTGGGACAGGGAGCTTGGCTACACCTTC
.,TRBV12-5,many,TRBJ2-2,CASGFDTGELFF,TGTGCTAGTGGTTTTGACACCGGGGAGCTGTTTTTT
.,TRBV2,few,TRBJ1-1,CASSEEVGAEAFF,TGTGCCAGCAGTGAAGAAGTAGGGGCTGAAGCTTTCTTT
.,TRBV24-1,many,TRBJ1-1,CATRSGSTNTEAFF,TGTGCCACCAGGAGCGGGTCGACGAATACTGAAGCTTTCTTT
.,TRBV6-1,many,TRBJ1-1,CASSLNMNTEAFF,TGTGCCAGCAGTCTAAACATGAACACTGAAGCTTTCTTT
TRBD1,TRBV24-1,many,TRBJ2-5,CATSDLKGAKETQYF,TGTGCCACCAGTGATTTGAAGGGGGCGAAAGAGACCCAGTACTTC
TRBD2,TRBV12-3/TRBV12-4,many,TRBJ2-1,CASSLGLAGGPYNEQFF,TGTGCCAGCAGTTTAGGACTAGCGGGAGGACCCTACAATGAGCAGTTCTTC
TRBD1,TRBV3-1,many,TRBJ1-1,CASSRLQGATEAFF,TGTGCCAGCAGCCGATTACAGGGGGCAACTGAAGCTTTCTTT
TRBD1,TRBV6-5,many,TRBJ1-2,CASSYGQGDGYTF,TGTGCCAGCAGTTACGGGCAGGGGGATGGCTACACCTTC
TRBD2,TRBV4-3,few,TRBJ2-2,CASSQASGYTGELFF,TGCGCCAGCAGCCAAGCTAGCGGATACACCGGGGAGCTGTTTTTT
TRBD2,TRBV7-3,many,TRBJ2-1,CASSFGLEAMFF,TGTGCCAGCAGCTTCGGACTAGAGGCTATGTTCTTC